The sequence of this TCR beta chain was determined in a study of T cell changes during pregnancy in multiple sclerosis. Assay: immunoSEQ multiplex PCR; the TCRdb copy retains only in-frame clones and omits some. The sample lists more than 55,000 clones; less than 95% were seen once. Per the germline V gene, CDR1 is SGHTA and CDR2 is FQGNSA. V dropped 3 bases and J dropped 6 bases, with 8 bases sitting between them. This CDR3 comprises 12 residues. The chain carries TRBV7-2 and TRBJ1-1; unclear D gene. The source material was peripheral blood, sampled after pregnancy. The TCR comes from a female donor in good health, enrolled as a control in a pregnancy study. The CDR3 protein is CASSFELAEAFF. The CDR3 region has the DNA TGTGCCAGCAGCTTCGAACTCGCTGAAGCTTTCTTT.